This T cell receptor beta chain was recovered during a study of T cells of healthy individuals (dated by TCRdb to 2016 to 2019). Taken from the germline V gene, the CDR1 and CDR2 loops are SGHRS and YFSETQ. V is cut by 6 bases and J by 3 bases, and the space between the germline ends is 31 bases. The CDR3 has 19 amino acids, counting the end cysteine and phenylalanine. Only the CDR3 portion is preserved as DNA: 57 bases, with reading frame beginning at the first base. Preparation of the library involved 5' RACE. Sequencing used an Illumina MiSeq. The public reads were run again by TCRdb, first through fastp at Q25 and then through MiXCR, and only productive beta chains were kept. Rows matching on CDR3 protein sequence are summarized as one entry with the most common DNA and genes. The sample table contains some 85,000 distinct CDR3 sequences; only one count was recorded for more than 5% of them. The top ten constitute roughly 7.5% of the sample.

This clonotype was counted between two and nine times. Its recognized antigen is unknown. No base quality information exists; no much larger clone differs at one position. The clonotype was recovered from a female donor in good health. The rearrangement joined TRBV5-1 to TRBJ2-7, with the D segment identity uncertain. This receptor has the CDR3 CASKRSGDSLPGRGYEQYF. The bases are TGCGCCAGCAAGCGATCTGGGGATTCCCTTCCAGGTAGAGGCTACGAGCAGTACTTC.